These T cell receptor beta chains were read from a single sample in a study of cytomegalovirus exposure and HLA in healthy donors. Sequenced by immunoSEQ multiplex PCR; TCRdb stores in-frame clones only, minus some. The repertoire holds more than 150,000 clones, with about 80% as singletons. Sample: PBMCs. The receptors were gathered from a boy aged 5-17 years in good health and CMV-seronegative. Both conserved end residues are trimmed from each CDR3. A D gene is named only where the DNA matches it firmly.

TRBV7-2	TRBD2	ASSFPTSGRNYEQY
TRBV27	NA	ASSLGGTRYEQY
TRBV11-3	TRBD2	ASSLDRSLAGGSSYEQY
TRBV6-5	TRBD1	ASSRGQAGNQPQH
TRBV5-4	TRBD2	ASSLSPGLAHEQY
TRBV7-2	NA	ASSLSGGLSGANVLT
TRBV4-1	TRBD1	ASSQDTGQGYNEQF
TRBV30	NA	AWSAGGGYT
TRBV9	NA	ASSFRPGNNEKLF
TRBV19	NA	ASSIRREGDGYT
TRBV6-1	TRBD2	ASSEFGGGGNEQF
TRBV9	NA	ASSEGGNGETQY
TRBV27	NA	ASSLYAGGRNTEAF